This TCR beta chain was retrieved from a study of cytomegalovirus exposure and HLA in healthy donors. From germline, CDR1 is LNHDA and CDR2 SQIVND (reference sequence). Trimming took off 4 bases at V and 4 bases at J, with 11 bases between the two ends. The CDR3 length is 14 residues. Study-level findings and limits: It was taken for granted in presence/absence analyses that sequencing depth across donors was roughly uniform.

Primers included in the PCR were 60 Vbeta and 13 Jbeta primers. TCRdb keeps only in-frame clones here, not all; method: immunoSEQ multiplex PCR. Of 65,000 to 75,000 clones in the sample, about 63% are singletons; the top ten hold 17%. Regarding this clone: What it binds is not known.

This chain connects TRBV19 to TRBJ1-5; a weak D match, TRBD1 (5 bases). Sequenced material: PBMCs. This sequence was found in a man aged 40-49 years in good health and CMV-seropositive. The CDR3 bases are TGTGCCAGTAGTAAGTGGCAGGGAAATCAGCCCCAGCATTTT. The encoded protein is CASSKWQGNQPQHF.